The clone carrying this T cell receptor (beta chain) was observed once. The data were taken from a study of blood T cell repertoires in COVID-19. Looking at the study overall: COVID-19 samples from acute and convalescent phases originated in the United States, Italy and Spain. T cells, B-cell-depleted T cells, or PBMCs provided the cDNA or gDNA that served as material.

The germline gives CDR1 SNHLY, CDR2 FYNNEI. The CDR3 has 13 amino acids. Trimming left V 8 bases short and J 4 bases short, with 14 bases between. In the authors' methods: Amplifying reference gene primers gave estimates of nucleated cell counts. Using immunoSEQ multiplex PCR, the repertoire was profiled, and TCRdb retains in-frame clones only, with some absent. The V and J calls and clone size come from that table; D and trimming were worked out from the DNA. Altogether 97,000 or so clones are present, roughly 92% being singletons, with the ten largest covering under 2%. A Seattle source enrolled patients during active infection and followed them longitudinally.

The source of this sequence is a woman aged 45-60 years with COVID-19, enrolled during active disease. The sample comprised peripheral blood. V is TRBV2 and J is TRBJ1-1; unclear D gene. The CDR3 reads CASLKIRGTEAFF. Here the CDR3 DNA reads TGTGCCAGCTTGAAAATTCGGGGCACTGAAGCTTTCTTT. Looking up the rest from reference TRBV2 and TRBJ1-1 gives the full variable domain: EPEVTQTPSHQVTQMGQEVILRCVPISNHLYFYWYRQILGQKVEFLVSFYNNEISEKSEIFDDQFSVERPDGSNFTLKIRSTKLEDSAMYFCASLKIRGTEAFFGQGTRLTVV.